The 17 T cell receptor beta chains in this list originate from one sample, sequenced in a study of T cell repertoires in cytomegalovirus infection. Using its own MiXCR run on the reads, TCRdb lists one record per CDR3 protein. The sample includes roughly 140,000 distinct CDR3 sequences, about a quarter seen only once; the top ten take 9.5% to 12%. Sequencing was carried out using PBMCs. The receptors were gathered from a human donor in good health (CMV status not recorded). Some clones in this sample may be carry-over from other donors' samples.

This clonotype was detected many times. The V gene is TRBV7-2, the J gene TRBJ2-4; D is ambiguous. CDR3 length equals 16 residues. V was shortened by 5 bases and J by 1 base, with 15 bases between the two germline ends. Germline assignment: CDR1 SGHTA and CDR2 FQGNSA. The CDR3: CASSPEWGEAKNIQYF. CDR3 DNA: TGTGCCAGCAGCCCCGAATGGGGTGAGGCCAAAAACATTCAGTACTTC.

In this sample, this clonotype turned up once. The V and J genes are TRBV14 and TRBJ2-5, with unresolved D. The V end was cut by 5 bases, the J end by 7 bases, with 14 bases between. Germline V lookup: CDR1 SGHDN, CDR2 FVKESK. The CDR3 is 13 residues long. The CDR3 spells CASSYKTFGTQYF. The DNA for the CDR3 is TGTGCCAGCAGCTATAAAACTTTCGGGACCCAGTACTTC.

This clonotype was observed a few times. This chain uses TRBV6-5 with TRBJ2-2; 8 nucleotides line up with TRBD2. Germline assignment: CDR1 MNHEY and CDR2 SVGAGI. With 4 bases clipped from V and 7 bases from J, the junction kept 8 bases outside the gene matches. CDR3 length equals 15 residues. The CDR3 region is CASSFRREGIGELFF. CDR3 in DNA: TGTGCCAGCAGTTTTAGACGGGAGGGTATCGGGGAGCTGTTTTTT.

This rearrangement joins TRBV29-1 to TRBJ2-2; D not certain. CDR3 length equals 13 residues. Trimming cost V 4 bases and J 4 bases, with 10 bases left between them. Germline V gene sequence: CDR1 SQVTM, CDR2 ANQGSEA. CDR3 region: CSVANRRTGELFF. DNA for the CDR3: TGCAGCGTTGCTAACAGACGCACCGGGGAGCTGTTTTTT.

About this clonotype: Just one base apart from a much larger clone, this may be a read error. V gene TRBV28 combines with J gene TRBJ1-5; D gene uncertain. Germline values: CDR1 MDHEN, CDR2 SYDVKM. This CDR3 region has 16 residues. The CDR3: CANSFLSIYSNQPQHF. CDR3 nucleotides: TGTGCCAACAGTTTTTTATCCATATATAGCAATCAGCCCCAGCATTTT.

This clonotype was seen only a few times. This rearrangement joins TRBV14 to TRBJ2-6; 7 nucleotides agree with TRBD1. CDR1 SGHDN and CDR2 FVKESK come from the germline V gene. CDR3 length: 15 amino acids. V dropped 5 bases and J dropped 3; count of bases not matched to a gene: 4. For the CDR3, the DNA is TGTGCCAGCAGCTCCGACAGGGTTGGGGCCAACGTCCTGACTTTC. Encoded protein: CASSSDRVGANVLTF.

This clonotype has ten or more counts. The chain recombines TRBV7-6 with TRBJ1-5, with a tentative D call TRBD1 (5 bases). Germline V lookup: CDR1 SGHVS, CDR2 FNYEAQ. Trimming pared 2 bases from V and 2 bases from J, leaving 10 bases between. The CDR3 has 15 residues. The CDR3 bases are TGTGCCAGCAGCTTAAGGGCGGGGGGCAATCAGCCCCAGCATTTT. Residues: CASSLRAGGNQPQHF.

In this sample, this clonotype turned up a few times. The J gene is TRBJ1-5, the V gene TRBV7-8, with 9 bases aligning to TRBD1. V shed 4 bases, J shed 1 base, and the junction held 8 bases outside the gene matches. CDR1 SGHVS and CDR2 FQNEAQ come from the germline V gene. This CDR3 has 17 amino acids. CDR3 in amino acids: CASSYTGGRFSNQPQHF. CDR3 DNA: TGTGCCAGCAGCTACACAGGGGGCAGATTCAGCAATCAGCCCCAGCATTTT.

The table lists this clonotype with a few counts. J is TRBJ2-3 and V is TRBV7-2; TRBD2 is a possible D gene (6 bases). This CDR3 is 18 amino acids long. The germline CDR1 and CDR2 sequences are SGHTA and FQGNSA. The V end lost 1 base, the J end lost 1 base, and 18 bases lay between the germline ends. CDR3 residues: CASSLGRSSESRTDTQYF. CDR3 coding DNA: TGTGCCAGCAGCTTAGGTCGTTCTAGCGAAAGCCGCACAGATACGCAGTATTTT. Together with reference TRBV7-2 and TRBJ2-3, the CDR3 gives the full variable domain: GAGVSQSPSNKVTEKGKDVELRCDPISGHTALYWYRQSLGQGLEFLIYFQGNSAPDKSGLPSDRFSAERTGGSVSTLTIQRTQQEDSAVYLCASSLGRSSESRTDTQYFGPGTRLTVL.

This clonotype has a handful of counts. The V gene is TRBV6-2 or TRBV6-3, the J gene TRBJ1-1; the D is unclear. The CDR3 sequence is 12 residues long. V lost 6 bases to trimming and J lost 5 bases, with 10 bases between them. Germline values: CDR1 MNHEY, CDR2 SVGEGT. The DNA of the CDR3 is TGTGCCAGCAGGTTTACTTGGACTGAAGCTTTCTTT. Residues: CASRFTWTEAFF.

This clonotype was observed at least ten times. This rearrangement joins TRBV12-3 or TRBV12-4 to TRBJ1-1; TRBD1 is a possible D gene (6 bases). V shed 3 bases and J shed 7 bases, with 15 bases lying between them. This CDR3 comprises 14 residues. Written as DNA, the CDR3 is TGTGCCAGCAGTTTCCGTAATAAGGGGGTTGAAGCTTTCTTT. Amino acids: CASSFRNKGVEAFF.

The sample holds many counts of this clonotype. The chain combines TRBV7-2 with TRBJ2-1; 11 bases line up with TRBD2. The CDR3 runs 15 residues. V lost 3 bases to trimming and J lost 4 bases; unmatched junction nucleotides: 2. Germline loops: CDR1 SGHTA, CDR2 FQGNSA. In DNA form, the CDR3 reads TGTGCCAGCAGCTTTAGCGGGGGGGCTTACAATGAGCAGTTCTTC. This translates into CASSFSGGAYNEQFF.

The chain recombines TRBV2 with TRBJ1-2; D gene uncertain. Germline CDR1 and CDR2: SNHLY and FYNNEI. The CDR3 contains 10 residues. With 6 bases removed from V and 6 bases from J, the gap between germline ends came to 5 bases. CDR3 bases: TGTGCCAGCAGGGGGAATGGCTACACCTTC. Amino acid sequence: CASRGNGYTF.

The chain is built from TRBV7-9 and TRBJ1-1, with a weak D call TRBD1 (6 bases). CDR1 SEHNR and CDR2 FQNEAQ come from the germline V gene (reference sequence). This CDR3 spans 14 amino acids. The ends were cut back, 6 bases at V and 8 bases at J, with 19 bases in the middle. The CDR3 bases are TGTGCCAGCAGTTTGTCAGGGGCCGCGTCAGAAGCTTTCTTT. Protein product: CASSLSGAASEAFF.

In its sample, this clonotype was seen a few times. CDR3 sequence: CAWRSLGGGANYGYTF. The DNA for the CDR3 is TGTGCCTGGAGGTCCCTTGGCGGGGGAGCTAACTATGGCTACACCTTC. V and J are TRBV30 and TRBJ1-2; D is perhaps TRBD1 (5 bases). Trimming removed 3 bases from V and 0 bases from J, with 17 bases in between. Per the germline V gene, CDR1 is GTSNPN and CDR2 is SVGIG (reference sequence). The CDR3 runs to 16 residues.

This clonotype turned up a few times. This chain uses TRBV30 with TRBJ2-3; 7 bases agree with TRBD1. The CDR3 is 14 residues long. Germline-derived CDR1 and CDR2 are GTSNPN and SVGIG (reference sequence). With V trimmed by 2 bases and J by 5 bases, 7 bases remained unmatched. The CDR3 nucleotides are TGTGCCTGGAGTTTAAGAGGGGGCGAAGATACGCAGTATTTT. Translating it yields CAWSLRGGEDTQYF.

This chain uses TRBV30 with TRBJ2-7, with TRBD2 matching over 10 bases. CDR1 GTSNPN and CDR2 SVGIG come from the germline V gene (reference sequence). V lost 4 bases to trimming and J lost 3 bases; unmatched junction nucleotides: 6. This CDR3 contains 14 residues. CDR3 sequence (DNA): TGTGCCTGGACTAGCGGGAGAGGATTCTACGAGCAGTACTTC. Protein: CAWTSGRGFYEQYF. The full variable domain, its missing parts supplied by reference TRBV30 and TRBJ2-7, is SQTIHQWPATLVQPVGSPLSLECTVEGTSNPNLYWYRQAAGRGLQLLFYSVGIGQISSEVPQNLSASRPQDRQFILSSKKLLLSDSGFYLCAWTSGRGFYEQYFGPGTRLTVT.